Below are 23 T cell receptor beta chains sequenced from a single sample in a study of blood T cell repertoires in COVID-19. Generated by immunoSEQ multiplex PCR, the TCRdb table keeps only in-frame clones and is missing some. The sample comprises roughly 52,000 clones, 65% to 85% of which are singletons, and over 4.5% rests with the top ten. Sequenced: peripheral blood. The receptors derive from a human donor in a cohort sampled during active COVID-19.

V and J are TRBV24-1 and TRBJ2-2; 9 bases map to TRBD1. The length of the CDR3 is 16 residues. The germline CDR1 and CDR2 sequences are KGHDR and SFDVKD. V dropped 9 bases and J dropped 4; count of bases not matched to a gene: 11. CDR3 in amino acids: CATPGGGQGGTGELFF. Here the CDR3 DNA reads TGTGCCACCCCCGGTGGGGGACAGGGTGGCACCGGGGAGCTGTTTTTT.

CDR3 sequence (DNA): TGTGCCAGCAGTGAGGCAGGGTTTCAGCCCCAGCATTTT. Translating gives CASSEAGFQPQHF. The rearrangement joins TRBV2 to TRBJ1-5; tentative D call: TRBD1 (5 bases). Germline CDR1 SNHLY, CDR2 FYNNEI. The CDR3 totals 13 residues. Trimming took 3 bases from V and 6 from J, leaving 9 bases between them.

Regarding this clone: An end of the junction does not agree with germline; a read error may underlie this. The V and J genes are TRBV2 and TRBJ2-1, with TRBD1 matching over 9 bases. In germline, CDR1 is SNHLY, CDR2 FYNNEI. The CDR3 totals 14 residues. CDR3 loop: CASSPQGAGQVGVF. The DNA for the CDR3 is TGTGCCAGCAGCCCACAGGGGGCAGGCCAGGTGGGAGTCTTC.

This sequence joins TRBV2 and TRBJ2-7; 11 bases match TRBD2. This CDR3 contains 15 residues. Trimming removed 3 bases from V and 2 bases from J; junction bases left unmatched: 3. Germline V gives CDR1 SNHLY, CDR2 FYNNEI. CDR3 sequence: CASSDTGLAAYEQYF. CDR3 nucleotides: TGTGCCAGCAGTGATACGGGACTAGCGGCCTACGAGCAGTACTTC.

The chain uses TRBV24-1 and TRBJ2-3; tentatively, D is TRBD1 (5 bases). The germline V gene encodes CDR1 KGHDR and CDR2 SFDVKD. The CDR3 is made up of 12 amino acids. Trimming took 9 bases from V and 5 from J, leaving 11 bases between them. This CDR3 reads CATGDRGDTQYF. Here the CDR3 DNA reads TGTGCCACCGGCGACAGAGGAGATACGCAGTATTTT.

This chain's CDR3 is CASSLYGGNTIYF. CDR3 coding DNA: TGTGCCAGCAGCTTATACGGGGGAAACACCATATATTTT. The chain couples TRBV7-6 to TRBJ1-3; D gene unclear. The V and J ends lost 2 bases and 4 bases respectively, with 6 bases between them. Germline V gene data show CDR1 as SGHVS and CDR2 as FNYEAQ. CDR3 length: 13 residues.

The V gene is TRBV6-2 or TRBV6-3, the J gene TRBJ2-2; weak D call: TRBD2 (5 bases). The CDR3 is made up of 16 amino acids. The germline gives CDR1 MNHEY, CDR2 SVGEGT. V lost 0 bases, J lost 8 bases, and 16 bases lay in between. CDR3 sequence (DNA): TGTGCCAGCAGTTACTCGATCTGGTTTGGCGGGGGGGAGCTGTTTTTT. Protein product: CASSYSIWFGGGELFF.

This chain uses TRBV10-3 with TRBJ2-2, with D possibly TRBD1 on 5 matching bases. The germline V gene has CDR1 ENHRY and CDR2 SYGVKD. The CDR3 covers 16 residues. Trimming left V 3 bases short and J 0 bases short, with 11 bases between. The CDR3 sequence: CAISEFRTTNTGELFF. In DNA, the CDR3 is TGTGCCATCAGTGAATTTCGGACAACGAACACCGGGGAGCTGTTTTTT.

The chain links TRBV7-4 to TRBJ1-4; D is perhaps TRBD1 (5 bases). The V and J ends lost 0 bases and 7 bases respectively, with 12 bases between them. CDR1 and CDR2 (germline): SGHVT, SQSDAQ. This CDR3 region has 15 residues. CDR3 sequence (DNA): TGTGCCAGCAGCTTAGCCAATGCTCAGGGTGAAAAACTGTTTTTT. Its protein product is CASSLANAQGEKLFF.

This clone has more than one count but fewer than ten. V usage is TRBV6-5 and J usage is TRBJ1-6; D ambiguous. The V end lost 5 bases, the J end lost 10 bases, and 15 bases lay between the germline ends. The CDR3 sequence is 14 residues long. Per the germline V gene, CDR1 is MNHEY and CDR2 is SVGAGI. The CDR3 loop is CASSLLVGRSPLHF. The DNA of the CDR3 is TGTGCCAGCAGTCTGCTGGTGGGGAGGTCACCCCTCCACTTT.

The rearrangement joins TRBV25-1 to TRBJ1-3; D unresolved. Germline V gene lookup returns CDR1 MGHDK and CDR2 SYGVNS. Trimming cost V 9 bases and J 8 bases, with 23 bases left between them. The CDR3 loop spans 15 amino acids. The CDR3 DNA is TGTGCCAGGAGAAACTCTTGGCCCTCGCGGGACACCATATATTTT. This sequence encodes CARRNSWPSRDTIYF.

This chain uses TRBV30 with TRBJ2-7, with D hard to call. Germline CDR1 GTSNPN, CDR2 SVGIG (reference sequence). Between the trimmed V and J ends, which lost 3 bases and 5 bases, there was a span of 11 bases. The CDR3 consists of 12 residues. CDR3 DNA sequence: TGTGCCTGGAGAGTTCTACCACACGAGCAGTACTTC. This encodes CAWRVLPHEQYF.

The V and J genes are TRBV27 and TRBJ1-4, with D perhaps matching TRBD1 (5 bases). Deletions cut 5 bases from V and 0 bases from J, with 19 bases between. Germline V CDR1 and CDR2: MNHEY, SMNVEV (reference sequence). The CDR3 runs 18 residues. The DNA for the CDR3 is TGTGCCAGCAGTCCAATCATTCCAGGCAGGGCAACTAATGAAAAACTGTTTTTT. It is translated as CASSPIIPGRATNEKLFF.

The gene calls are TRBV7-9 and TRBJ1-4; D possibly corresponds to TRBD1 (6 bases). Germline assignment: CDR1 SEHNR and CDR2 FQNEAQ (reference sequence). Trimming left V 3 bases short and J 8 bases short, with 10 bases between. The CDR3 sequence is 13 residues long. CDR3 loop: CASSLGGLEKLFF. CDR3 nucleotides: TGTGCCAGCAGCTTGGGGGGGCTGGAAAAACTGTTTTTT. The full variable domain, completed using reference TRBV7-9 and TRBJ1-4, is DTGVSQNPRHKITKRGQNVTFRCDPISEHNRLYWYRQTLGQGPEFLTYFQNEAQLEKSRLLSDRFSAERPKGSFSTLEIQRTEQGDSAMYLCASSLGGLEKLFFGSGTQLSVL.

The chain joins TRBV10-3 to TRBJ1-5, with D possibly TRBD1 on 5 matching bases. The germline V gene has CDR1 ENHRY and CDR2 SYGVKD. V dropped 0 bases and J dropped 0 bases, with 9 bases sitting between them. This CDR3 is built from 16 residues. Here the CDR3 reads CAISESWGDSNQPQHF. DNA of the CDR3: TGTGCCATCAGTGAGTCTTGGGGCGATAGCAATCAGCCCCAGCATTTT.

This chain links TRBV29-1 with TRBJ2-6, with D maybe TRBD1 (5 bases). Germline-derived CDR1 and CDR2 are SQVTM and ANQGSEA. This CDR3 spans 15 amino acids. The V and J ends lost 5 bases and 0 bases respectively, with 11 bases between them. The CDR3 loop is CSVTFDSSGANVLTF. CDR3 coding DNA: TGCAGCGTTACCTTTGACAGCTCTGGGGCCAACGTCCTGACTTTC.

This chain joins TRBV6-5 and TRBJ1-3; D remains ambiguous. CDR1 MNHEY and CDR2 SVGAGI come from the germline V gene. Trimming took off 2 bases at V and 3 bases at J, with 14 bases between the two ends. This CDR3 is 16 amino acids long. CDR3: CASSYHGRGFGNTIYF. The CDR3 nucleotides read TGTGCCAGCAGTTACCACGGTAGAGGTTTTGGAAACACCATATATTTT.

This clone was seen just once. This chain uses TRBV18 with TRBJ2-4, with D perhaps matching TRBD2 (5 bases). The CDR3 runs 18 residues. Germline CDR1 and CDR2: KGHSH and LQKENI. V was clipped by 3 bases and J by 0 bases, with 18 bases between them. CDR3 in DNA: TGTGCCAGCTCACCTGCGGACTCGTATCGGCTAGCCAAAAACATTCAGTACTTC. Residues: CASSPADSYRLAKNIQYF.

V gene TRBV6-6 combines with J gene TRBJ1-2, with TRBD1 matching 12 bases. CDR1 is MNHNY, CDR2 SVGAGI, per germline (reference sequence). The V and J ends lost 5 bases and 7 bases, in that order; junction bases with no gene match: 8. The length of the CDR3 is 15 residues. The CDR3 protein is CASSPPGQGAGGYTF. The CDR3, as DNA: TGTGCCAGCAGTCCCCCGGGACAGGGGGCTGGTGGCTACACCTTC.

This clone occurred a few times. The chain recombines TRBV5-1 with TRBJ2-3, with D uncertain. Germline values: CDR1 SGHRS, CDR2 YFSETQ. Trimming took off 6 bases at V and 0 bases at J, with 11 bases between the two ends. The CDR3 sequence is 14 residues long. The CDR3: CASTSMASTDTQYF. In DNA form, the CDR3 reads TGCGCCAGCACCTCGATGGCTAGCACAGATACGCAGTATTTT.

The chain joins TRBV6-4 to TRBJ2-3, with 8 nucleotides matching TRBD2. In germline, CDR1 is MRHNA, CDR2 SNTAGT. This CDR3 has 13 amino acids. V gave up 9 bases and J gave up 7 bases; unmatched junction bases: 9. This CDR3 is CASQAGEGNTQYF. The CDR3 bases are TGTGCCAGTCAAGCGGGGGAGGGGAATACGCAGTATTTT.

This sequence joins TRBV27 and TRBJ2-7; possibly TRBD1 for D (6 bases). Trimming took off 2 bases at V and 3 bases at J, with 11 bases between the two ends. CDR3 size: 14 residues. Germline V gene lookup returns CDR1 MNHEY and CDR2 SMNVEV (reference sequence). The CDR3 protein is CASSLAVRGYEQYF. The CDR3 DNA is TGTGCCAGCAGTTTAGCGGTCAGGGGCTACGAGCAGTACTTC.

This clone was seen more than once but under ten times. V usage is TRBV7-2 and J usage is TRBJ2-3; a possible D gene is TRBD1 (5 bases). V lost 1 base and J 0 bases, leaving 8 bases between the germline ends. Germline loops: CDR1 SGHTA, CDR2 FQGNSA. The CDR3 is made up of 15 amino acids. In DNA, the CDR3 is TGTGCCAGCAGCTTAGAAGGGGTTAGCACAGATACGCAGTATTTT. Its protein is CASSLEGVSTDTQYF.